These T cell receptor beta chains were read from a single sample in a study of blood T cell repertoires in COVID-19. The method was immunoSEQ multiplex PCR; TCRdb's version includes in-frame clones alone and lacks a portion of them. The sample has about 160,000 clones, approximately 88% seen once. The sample taken for sequencing was peripheral blood. The receptors derive from a woman older than 75 with active or convalescent COVID-19. Both conserved end residues are part of each CDR3. D genes are given only for firm matches. The size field is filled for only some rows; it gives once, few, many or a size class.

>TRBJ1-5|TRBV3-1/TRBV3-2|.|.
TGTGCCAGCAGCCCCGGAGATAAACCCCAGCATTTT
CASSPGDKPQHF
>TRBJ1-2|TRBV9|few|TRBD1
TGTGCCAGCAGCGAAGGACAGGGGTATGGCTACACCTTC
CASSEGQGYGYTF
>TRBJ1-2|TRBV11-2|.|TRBD1
TGTGCCAGCAGCTTAGCCAGGGGGCAGTTCTCCTATGGCTACACCTTC
CASSLARGQFSYGYTF
>TRBJ2-7|TRBV21-1|few|.
TGTGCCAGCAGCAAAGCGCGGACAGGGAGCTCCTACGAGCAGTACTTC
CASSKARTGSSYEQYF
>TRBJ2-7|TRBV12-5|.|.
TGTGCTAGTGGTTTGCAAGCGAACCACGAGCAGTACTTC
CASGLQANHEQYF
>TRBJ1-6|TRBV10-1|.|TRBD1
TGCGCCAGCAGTGACCAGGGGGGATCACCCCTCCACTTT
CASSDQGGSPLHF
>TRBJ1-5|TRBV4-1|few|TRBD1
TGCGCCAGCAGCCCGGGACAGGGATTGGATACTCAGCCCCAGCATTTT
CASSPGQGLDTQPQHF
>TRBJ1-1|TRBV28|.|.
TGTGCCAGCAGTAGAGGGGGTAGGACTGAAGCTTTCTTT
CASSRGGRTEAFF
>TRBJ1-6|TRBV9|.|.
TGTGCCAGCACCAGGGCGGATAATTCACCCCTCCACTTT
CASTRADNSPLHF
>TRBJ1-1|TRBV5-1|.|.
TGCGCCAGCAGCTTGGAACGGGTGAACACTGAAGCTTTCTTT
CASSLERVNTEAFF
>TRBJ1-5|TRBV3-1/TRBV3-2|.|.
TGTGCCAGCAGCCAAGGGAGGGTGATCCGGGGCAATCAGCCCCAGCATTTT
CASSQGRVIRGNQPQHF
>TRBJ1-3|TRBV11-1|.|.
TGTGCCAGCAGCTTGGCCGGACTGATCTCTGGAAACACCATATATTTT
CASSLAGLISGNTIYF
>TRBJ2-4|TRBV3-1/TRBV3-2|.|.
TGTGCCAGCAGCCAAAGGGGAAACATTCAGTACTTC
CASSQRGNIQYF
>TRBJ1-6|TRBV4-2|.|.
TGTGCCAGCAGCCAAGCCAGCTCCTATAATTCACCCCTCCACTTT
CASSQASSYNSPLHF
>TRBJ1-5|TRBV6-6|once|TRBD1
TGTGCCAGCAGTACCTCCGGGACAGGGGGACAGCCCCAGCATTTT
CASSTSGTGGQPQHF
>TRBJ2-7|TRBV3-1/TRBV3-2|.|TRBD2
TGTGCCAGCAGCCTGGCCGGGGGGGGCTCCTACGAGCAGTACTTC
CASSLAGGGSYEQYF
>TRBJ1-5|TRBV2|.|TRBD1
TGTGCCAGCAGCCAACAGGGGGCCGGGAACGGCAATCAGCCCCAGCATTTT
CASSQQGAGNGNQPQHF
>TRBJ1-2|TRBV30|.|TRBD1
TGTGCCCTTCCGACAGGGGGACTTCCTAACTATGGCTACACCTTC
CALPTGGLPNYGYTF
>TRBJ1-5|TRBV10-3|.|TRBD1
TGTGCCATCAGCCCACAAGGGGGCCAGCCCCAGCATTTT
CAISPQGGQPQHF
>TRBJ1-2|TRBV6-2/TRBV6-3|once|TRBD1
TGTGCCAGCAGTTACGGGGGGACAGGAGGCTACACCTTC
CASSYGGTGGYTF
>TRBJ2-1|TRBV4-1|few|.
TGCGCCAGCAGCCAAGAAATCTCGGGCAGGGTAGGTAATGAGCAGTTCTTC
CASSQEISGRVGNEQFF
>TRBJ1-6|TRBV7-9|.|.
TGTGCCAGCAGCTTAGTCGGCAGGGATTCACCCCTCCACTTT
CASSLVGRDSPLHF
>TRBJ2-1|TRBV11-3|.|TRBD2
TGTGCCAGCAGCTCCGGGGAGGGCCCCTACAATGAGCAGTTCTTC
CASSSGEGPYNEQFF
>TRBJ1-2|TRBV15|.|TRBD1
TGTGCCACCAGCACATACACAGCACCAGGGGGAACCTATGGCTACACCTTC
CATSTYTAPGGTYGYTF
>TRBJ1-6|TRBV11-2|.|.
TGTGCCAGCAGCCTCGGGGAAAATTCACCCCTCCACTTT
CASSLGENSPLHF
>TRBJ1-3|TRBV6-5|.|.
TGTGCCAGCAGGGCGGCGGGAAACACCATATATTTT
CASRAAGNTIYF
>TRBJ2-4|TRBV6-2/TRBV6-3|.|.
TGTGCCAGCAGTCCATGGAGGGCCGTAGCCAAAAACATTCAGTACTTC
CASSPWRAVAKNIQYF
>TRBJ2-7|TRBV3-1/TRBV3-2|.|.
TGTGCCAGCAGCCAATCGGTCCAGGGTGGCGAGCAGTACTTC
CASSQSVQGGEQYF
>TRBJ2-7|TRBV5-4|few|.
TGTGCCAGCAGCTTGGGGCTAGGGGATTCCTACGAGCAGTACTTC
CASSLGLGDSYEQYF